One sample yielded the 9 T cell receptor beta chains listed below, sequenced in a study of patients with pleural tuberculosis (dated by TCRdb to between 2014 and 2016). Data came from an Illumina Genome Analyzer IIx. Using fastp trimming at Q25 and MiXCR clonotype assembly, TCRdb reanalyzed the public sequencing data and kept in-frame beta chains. For every CDR3 protein sequence, its rows merge into one entry that carries the most common genes and DNA. Here the sample has 40,000 to 55,000 distinct CDR3 sequences; 7.3% occur a single time. About 16% of the sample is taken by the ten largest. All receptors come from a human donor with pleural tuberculosis.

V gene TRBV4-2 combines with J gene TRBJ2-1; D remains unclear. With 5 bases removed from V and 3 bases from J, the gap between germline ends came to 14 bases. This CDR3 contains 15 residues. Germline V gives CDR1 LGHNA, CDR2 YNFKEQ. Here the CDR3 reads CASSEPERYYNEQFF. The CDR3 nucleotides are TGTGCCAGCAGCGAACCCGAGAGATACTACAATGAGCAGTTCTTC.

This clonotype has only one observation. The J gene is TRBJ2-1, the V gene TRBV5-4, with 7 bases aligning to TRBD2. Germline-derived CDR1 and CDR2 are SGHNT and YYREEE (reference sequence). J lost 5 bases, V lost 1 base, and 6 bases had no gene match. The CDR3 is 15 amino acids. In DNA, the CDR3 is TGTGCCAGCAGCTTGAGTCGGGGGGTCCACAATGAGCAGTTCTTC. It is translated as CASSLSRGVHNEQFF.

The sample holds many counts of this clonotype. The chain recombines TRBV27 with TRBJ1-2; D remains unclear. Trimming removed 2 bases from V and 1 base from J, with 11 bases in between. Germline V gene sequence: CDR1 MNHEY, CDR2 SMNVEV (reference sequence). The CDR3 length is 15 residues. The CDR3 DNA sequence: TGTGCCAGCAGTTTAACTCCAAGATTTAACTATGGCTACACCTTC. This codes for CASSLTPRFNYGYTF.

The V and J genes are TRBV28 and TRBJ2-1; TRBD2 agrees at 11 bases. The CDR3 runs 15 residues. Germline assignment: CDR1 MDHEN and CDR2 SYDVKM. V lost 6 bases and J lost 8; bases outside the gene matches: 9. CDR3 amino acids: CASSTIAGGQDEQFF. CDR3 nucleotide sequence: TGTGCCAGCAGCACGATAGCGGGAGGGCAGGATGAGCAGTTCTTC.

This clonotype was recorded at least ten times. The chain links TRBV20-1 to TRBJ2-7; D might be TRBD1 or TRBD2, each matching 6 bases. V was clipped by 1 base and J by 5 bases, with 15 bases between them. Germline V gene data show CDR1 as DFQATT and CDR2 as SNEGSKA (reference sequence). This CDR3 has 14 amino acids. CDR3 bases: TGCAGTGCTAGAGCGGGCGGAGGGGGACACGAGCAGTACTTC. This encodes CSARAGGGGHEQYF.

This clonotype appeared many times. The chain is built from TRBV5-4 and TRBJ1-1; TRBD1 is a possible D gene (5 bases). Trimming took off 3 bases at V and 0 bases at J, with 12 bases between the two ends. Per the germline V gene, CDR1 is SGHNT and CDR2 is YYREEE (reference sequence). The CDR3 consists of 15 residues. CDR3: CASSSAGGMNTEAFF. DNA for the CDR3: TGTGCCAGCAGCTCGGCCGGGGGAATGAACACTGAAGCTTTCTTT.

The rearrangement uses TRBV18 and TRBJ1-4; 7 bases are shared with TRBD1. The CDR3 contains 15 residues. The J segment lost 2 bases and the V segment lost 3 bases, leaving 3 bases of the junction unmatched. Germline assignment: CDR1 KGHSH and CDR2 LQKENI. The chain's CDR3 is CASSPSTGTNEKLFF. The CDR3 nucleotides are TGTGCCAGCTCACCTTCGACAGGGACTAATGAAAAACTGTTTTTT.

This clonotype was seen at least ten times. The chain combines TRBV12-3 or TRBV12-4 with TRBJ2-3, with D possibly TRBD2 on 5 matching bases. The CDR3 length is 14 residues. V lost 3 bases, J lost 4 bases, and 11 bases lay in between. CDR3 in amino acids: CASSFRPAADTQYF. Here the CDR3 DNA reads TGTGCCAGCAGTTTCAGGCCAGCGGCAGATACGCAGTATTTT.

The table lists this clonotype with many counts. The chain recombines TRBV30 with TRBJ1-5; D may be TRBD1 (5 bases). The length of the CDR3 is 15 residues. Between the trimmed V and J ends, which lost 2 bases and 3 bases, there was a span of 14 bases. CDR1 and CDR2 from the germline V gene are GTSNPN and SVGIG (reference sequence). The CDR3 protein is CAWSSPGGFNQPQHF. DNA of the CDR3: TGTGCCTGGAGTTCCCCTGGGGGGTTCAATCAGCCCCAGCATTTT.